These T cell receptor beta chains were read from a single sample in a study of shared clonotypes between healthy human individuals. TCRdb's table, derived via immunoSEQ multiplex PCR, lists solely in-frame clones and lacks some. Found here are just over 2,000,000 clones, approximately 94% of them singletons; the top ten hold about 1.1%. The specimen was naive CD8+ T cells sorted from blood. All receptors come from a man between 18 and 35 years old in good health. Both conserved end residues are part of each CDR3. A D gene is named only where the DNA matches it firmly. Clone size is given for some rows only: seen once, a few or many times, or a class if the clone is expanded.

clone_size j_call d_call v_call cdr3_nt cdr3_aa
once TRBJ1-2 - TRBV5-1 TGCGCCAGCAGCTGGAGGGCGTTAGGGGATGGCTACACCTTC CASSWRALGDGYTF
once TRBJ1-2 - TRBV30 TGTGCCTGGAGTGTACTACCGGGATACAGCTATAACTATGGCTACACCTTC CAWSVLPGYSYNYGYTF
- TRBJ1-6 TRBD1 TRBV10-1 TGCGCCAGCAGTGAGGGACAGGGGGCAAGCTCCTATAATTCACCCCTCCACTTT CASSEGQGASSYNSPLHF
once TRBJ2-3 - TRBV2 TGTGCCACCTCAGGGGAACCCCCAGATACGCAGTATTTT CATSGEPPDTQYF
- TRBJ2-7 TRBD1 TRBV10-2 TGCGCCAGCAGTCGGGACAGTCTCGCCTACGAGCAGTACTTC CASSRDSLAYEQYF
- TRBJ2-3 TRBD2 TRBV4-1 TGCGCCAGCAGCCAAGATCCTAGCGGGGAGGCAGATACGCAGTATTTT CASSQDPSGEADTQYF
- TRBJ2-3 - TRBV6-4 TGTGCCAGCAGTGTTTGGTTCGGCACAGATACGCAGTATTTT CASSVWFGTDTQYF
few TRBJ1-2 - TRBV10-1 TGCGCCAGCAGTGATGGGGACTATGGCTACACCTTC CASSDGDYGYTF
- TRBJ2-7 TRBD1 TRBV19 TGTGCCAGTACCCCAACGCCAGGGACAGGGGCCTACGAGCAGTACTTC CASTPTPGTGAYEQYF
- TRBJ2-1 - TRBV27 TGTGCCAGCAGTTTTGTCGGGGCCCCAGAGGATGAGCAGTTCTTC CASSFVGAPEDEQFF
- TRBJ2-2 - TRBV6-6 TGTGCCAGCAGCCTCATGCCCGGGGAGCTGTTTTTT CASSLMPGELFF
few TRBJ2-1 TRBD2 TRBV6-5 TGTGCCAGCAGTCCCGGGACTAGCGGCTACAATGAGCAGTTCTTC CASSPGTSGYNEQFF
- TRBJ2-3 TRBD2 TRBV2 TGTGCCAGCAGCAGGGACTATGGAGCAGATACGCAGTATTTT CASSRDYGADTQYF
- TRBJ2-7 TRBD1 TRBV6-5 TGTGCCAGCAGTTACTCCTCTGGACAGGCTACCTACGAGCAGTACTTC CASSYSSGQATYEQYF
- TRBJ2-5 - TRBV4-1 TGCGCCAGCAGCCAGCCCCGGGGACACCTCCAAGAGACCCAGTACTTC CASSQPRGHLQETQYF
- TRBJ2-2 TRBD1 TRBV7-9 TGTGCCAGCAGCTTGGCCAGGGGGCCTGCCGGGGAGCTGTTTTTT CASSLARGPAGELFF
once TRBJ2-7 - TRBV6-1 TGTGCCAGCAGTGAACCCCCGGGACCAGGGGTAGAGCAGTACTTC CASSEPPGPGVEQYF